Listed below are T cell receptor beta chains from one sample, sequenced in a study of T cell responses to AZD1222 COVID-19 vaccine. Produced via immunoSEQ multiplex PCR; TCRdb's table is partial and in-frame only. This sample has about 140,000 clones; approximately 91% occur once, and the top ten carry around 1.8%. Sequencing used peripheral blood, obtained 28 days after the second AZD1222 dose. These receptors all stem from an adult who received the AZD1222 COVID-19 vaccine. Both conserved end residues are part of each CDR3. D genes are given only for firm matches. Clone size is not always given. Where it is, it says once, few, many or a class for expanded clones.

>TRBV7-8|TRBJ2-7|TRBD1|.
TGTGCCAGCAGTAGAACAGGGGACGAGCAGTACTTC
CASSRTGDEQYF
>TRBV19|TRBJ1-5|.|.
TGTGCCAGTAGTATAGAGGGGGGGCGCAGACAGCCCCAGCATTTT
CASSIEGGRRQPQHF
>TRBV2|TRBJ1-1|TRBD1|.
TGTGCCAGCAGACGCAGGGGGCGCGGGACTGAAGCTTTCTTT
CASRRRGRGTEAFF
>TRBV15|TRBJ1-5|TRBD1|few
TGTGCCACCAGCCGAACAGGGGGAGGACATCAGCCCCAGCATTTT
CATSRTGGGHQPQHF
>TRBV5-8|TRBJ1-5|.|.
TGTGCCAGCAGCTACGGCGGAGCAGGTCAGCCCCAGCATTTT
CASSYGGAGQPQHF
>TRBV9|TRBJ2-7|TRBD1|.
TGTGCCAGCAGCGGGGGACAGGGGAACTACGAGCAGTACTTC
CASSGGQGNYEQYF
>TRBV29-1|TRBJ1-1|TRBD1|.
TGCAGCGTTGGGGGGCGACAGGGCACTGAAGCTTTCTTT
CSVGGRQGTEAFF
>TRBV19|TRBJ2-1|TRBD2|.
TGTGCCAGTAGCTTCGGACTAGCGGGGGGTCTCTCCTACAATGAGCAGTTCTTC
CASSFGLAGGLSYNEQFF
>TRBV3-1/TRBV3-2|TRBJ2-7|.|.
TGTGCCAGCAGCCAAGCGGCAGGTTCCTACGAGCAGTACTTC
CASSQAAGSYEQYF
>TRBV30|TRBJ1-1|.|.
TGTGCCTGGCTGAAAAGCGGACAGCTGAACACTGAAGCTTTCTTT
CAWLKSGQLNTEAFF
>TRBV11-2|TRBJ1-1|TRBD1|.
TGTGCCAGCAGCCAGACAGGGGTATCTGAAGCTTTCTTT
CASSQTGVSEAFF
>TRBV6-5|TRBJ1-1|.|once
TGTGCCAGCAGTTCCCAGGTGGACCCCACTGAAGCTTTCTTT
CASSSQVDPTEAFF
>TRBV9|TRBJ1-2|.|few
TGTGCCAGCAGAACAGGGTTTAACTATGGCTACACCTTC
CASRTGFNYGYTF
>TRBV6-4|TRBJ1-4|.|.
TGTGCCAGCTCTCCGGTAGGAGCCCTGCCTTACGGTAATGAAAAACTGTTTTTT
CASSPVGALPYGNEKLFF
>TRBV9|TRBJ1-5|.|.
TGTGCCAGCAGCGTAGGGGGGGAGAGCAATCAGCCCCAGCATTTT
CASSVGGESNQPQHF
>TRBV25-1|TRBJ1-1|TRBD1|.
TGTGCCAGCCGAGGGGGGACAGGGAACACTGAAGCTTTCTTT
CASRGGTGNTEAFF
>TRBV11-2|TRBJ1-2|TRBD1|.
TGTGCCAGCAGCTTAAGACAGGGGGGTGACTATGGCTACACCTTC
CASSLRQGGDYGYTF
>TRBV7-8|TRBJ2-1|TRBD2|.
TGTGCCAGCAGCTTAGACCCTAGCGGGATTGTTAATGAGCAGTTCTTC
CASSLDPSGIVNEQFF
>TRBV4-1|TRBJ1-5|.|.
TGCGCCAGCAGCCAAGGGAGTCAGGGGAATAGCAATCAGCCCCAGCATTTT
CASSQGSQGNSNQPQHF
>TRBV5-6|TRBJ1-4|.|.
TGTGCCAGCAGCTTGTCAGGGAGCATGAATGAAAAACTGTTTTTT
CASSLSGSMNEKLFF
>TRBV15|TRBJ1-2|TRBD1|.
TGTGCCACCAGCAGAGATCGGGACAGTCTAGGCTATGGCTACACCTTC
CATSRDRDSLGYGYTF
>TRBV10-2|TRBJ1-2|.|.
TGCGCCAGCAGTGAGAGGGAGGGGGATTGGGGCGGCTACACCTTC
CASSEREGDWGGYTF
>TRBV7-8|TRBJ1-5|.|.
TGTGCCAGCAGCTTAGTCGACAATAGCAATCAGCCCCAGCATTTT
CASSLVDNSNQPQHF
>TRBV2|TRBJ1-3|.|.
TGTGCCAGCAGAGGGGACGGACACTCTGGAAACACCATATATTTT
CASRGDGHSGNTIYF
>TRBV6-5|TRBJ1-1|.|.
TGTGCCAGCAGTTTTTCGGGCAGGGACACTGAAGCTTTCTTT
CASSFSGRDTEAFF
>TRBV23-1|TRBJ2-7|TRBD1|.
TGCGCCAGCAGTCAGAACTTCTTCCGGGACAGGGGGCTCGAGCAGTACTTC
CASSQNFFRDRGLEQYF
>TRBV6-2/TRBV6-3|TRBJ2-1|TRBD2|.
TGTGCCAGCAGTTACTCCCAGCGGGAGCGGGGTGAGCAGTTCTTC
CASSYSQRERGEQFF
>TRBV4-2|TRBJ1-4|.|.
TGTGCCAGCAGCCAAGATCTGGTATATGGGGAAAAACTGTTTTTT
CASSQDLVYGEKLFF
>TRBV4-2|TRBJ1-4|.|.
TGTGCCAGCAGCCAAGACAGGGCAACTAATGAAAAACTGTTTTTT
CASSQDRATNEKLFF
>TRBV6-5|TRBJ1-1|TRBD1|.
TGTGCCAGCACCCTGGACAGGGGGCTGACTGAAGCTTTCTTT
CASTLDRGLTEAFF
>TRBV30|TRBJ1-1|TRBD1|.
TGTGCCTGGAGGGGACAGGGGGCGAGGGAAGCTTTCTTT
CAWRGQGAREAFF
>TRBV15|TRBJ1-1|.|.
TGTGCCACCAGCCCCAGGGTAAACACTGAAGCTTTCTTT
CATSPRVNTEAFF
>TRBV11-2|TRBJ1-6|.|.
TGTGCCAGCAGGTCCGGAAGGTACGCAGATCAAGTCAATTCACCCCTCCACTTT
CASRSGRYADQVNSPLHF
>TRBV18|TRBJ2-2|.|once
TGTGCCACCCAACCCAGACAGACCAAAAAGAACACCGGGGAGCTGTTTTTT
CATQPRQTKKNTGELFF
>TRBV6-5|TRBJ2-1|TRBD2|.
TGTGCCAGCAGCTCCGGGACTAGCGGGGATGAGCAGTTCTTC
CASSSGTSGDEQFF
>TRBV9|TRBJ2-1|TRBD1|.
TGTGCCAGCAGCCCCCGGACAGGGAGCTCCTACAATGAGCAGTTCTTC
CASSPRTGSSYNEQFF
>TRBV9|TRBJ1-6|.|.
TGTGCCAGCAGCGGTCAAACAGGGAATTCACCCCTCCACTTT
CASSGQTGNSPLHF
>TRBV5-6|TRBJ1-2|TRBD1|.
TGTGCCAGCAGCCGGGACAGGGCTAACTATGGCTACACCTTC
CASSRDRANYGYTF
>TRBV18|TRBJ1-1|.|.
TGTGCCAGCTCACCCTCCCAGGGGAACACTGAAGCTTTCTTT
CASSPSQGNTEAFF
>TRBV5-1|TRBJ2-7|TRBD2|once
TGCGCCAGCAACGTAACTAGCGGGAGTCACCACGAGCAGTACTTC
CASNVTSGSHHEQYF
>TRBV19|TRBJ1-3|.|.
TGTGCCAGTAGTATATCTGGAAACACCATATATTTT
CASSISGNTIYF